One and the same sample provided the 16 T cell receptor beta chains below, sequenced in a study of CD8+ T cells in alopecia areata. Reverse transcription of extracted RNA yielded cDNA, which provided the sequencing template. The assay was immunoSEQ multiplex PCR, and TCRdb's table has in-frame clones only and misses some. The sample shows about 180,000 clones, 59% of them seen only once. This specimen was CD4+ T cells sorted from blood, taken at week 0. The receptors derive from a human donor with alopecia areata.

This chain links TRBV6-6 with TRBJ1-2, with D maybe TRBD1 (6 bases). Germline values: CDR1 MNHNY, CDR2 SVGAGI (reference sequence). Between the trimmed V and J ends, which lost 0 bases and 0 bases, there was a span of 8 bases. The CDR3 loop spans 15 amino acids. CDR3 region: CASSYSQGPNYGYTF. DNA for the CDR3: TGTGCCAGCAGTTACTCACAGGGCCCTAACTATGGCTACACCTTC.

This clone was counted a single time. CDR3 residues: CAISDSGNSPLHF. In DNA, the CDR3 is TGTGCCATCAGTGACTCGGGTAATTCACCCCTCCACTTT. J is TRBJ1-6 and V is TRBV10-3, with D hard to call. Trimming removed 3 bases at V and 6 bases at J, with 6 bases between. The germline gives CDR1 ENHRY, CDR2 SYGVKD. This CDR3 spans 13 amino acids.

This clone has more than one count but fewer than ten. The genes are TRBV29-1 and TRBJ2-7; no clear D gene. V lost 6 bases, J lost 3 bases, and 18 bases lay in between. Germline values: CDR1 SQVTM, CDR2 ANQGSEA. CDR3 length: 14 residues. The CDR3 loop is CSVKRQVQGYEQYF. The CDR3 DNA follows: TGCAGCGTGAAGAGACAAGTTCAAGGCTACGAGCAGTACTTC.

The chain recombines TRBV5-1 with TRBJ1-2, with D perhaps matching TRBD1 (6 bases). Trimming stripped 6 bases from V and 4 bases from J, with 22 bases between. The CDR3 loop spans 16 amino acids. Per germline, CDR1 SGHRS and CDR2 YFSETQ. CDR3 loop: CASNKGAGADLYGYTF. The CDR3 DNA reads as TGCGCCAGCAACAAAGGGGCGGGGGCCGACCTCTATGGCTACACCTTC.

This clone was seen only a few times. CDR3 sequence (DNA): TGTGCCATCAGTCTGGACAGGGAAGAGACCCAGTACTTC. Translated: CAISLDREETQYF. The chain combines TRBV10-3 with TRBJ2-5, with 8 bases identical to TRBD1. Per germline, CDR1 ENHRY and CDR2 SYGVKD. Unmatched junction bases numbered 2, after V lost 5 bases and J lost 3 bases. The CDR3 spans 13 residues.

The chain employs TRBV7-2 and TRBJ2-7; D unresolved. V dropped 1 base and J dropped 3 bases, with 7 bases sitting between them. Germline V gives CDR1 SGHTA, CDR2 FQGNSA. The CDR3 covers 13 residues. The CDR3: CASSLGPFYEQYF. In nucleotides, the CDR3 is TGTGCCAGCAGCTTAGGTCCTTTCTACGAGCAGTACTTC.

Here the CDR3 DNA reads TGCGCCAGCAGCTCCGGGACAGGGAGTTCACCCCTCCACTTT. Translation: CASSSGTGSSPLHF. The V call is TRBV5-1, the J call TRBJ1-6; TRBD1 agrees at 9 bases. Germline V gene data show CDR1 as SGHRS and CDR2 as YFSETQ. This CDR3 has 14 amino acids. With V trimmed by 3 bases and J by 9 bases, 4 bases remained unmatched.

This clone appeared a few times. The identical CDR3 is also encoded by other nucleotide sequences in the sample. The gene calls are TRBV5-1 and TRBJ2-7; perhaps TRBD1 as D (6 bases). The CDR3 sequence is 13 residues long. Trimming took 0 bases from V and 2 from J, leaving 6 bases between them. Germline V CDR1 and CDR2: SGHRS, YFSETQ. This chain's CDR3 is CASSLDRAYEQYF. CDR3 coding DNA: TGCGCCAGCAGCTTGGACAGGGCCTACGAGCAGTACTTC.

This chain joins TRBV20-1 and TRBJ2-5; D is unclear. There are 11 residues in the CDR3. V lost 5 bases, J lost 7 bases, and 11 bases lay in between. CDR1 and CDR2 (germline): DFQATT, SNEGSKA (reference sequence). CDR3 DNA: TGCAGTGCTCCGACCCCCGGGACCCAGTACTTC. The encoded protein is CSAPTPGTQYF.

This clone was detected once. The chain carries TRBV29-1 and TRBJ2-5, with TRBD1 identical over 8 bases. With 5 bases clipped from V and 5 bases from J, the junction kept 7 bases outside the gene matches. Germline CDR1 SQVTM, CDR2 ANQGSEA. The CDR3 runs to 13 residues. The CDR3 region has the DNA TGCAGCGTTTATAATCGACAGGGGGAGACCCAGTACTTC. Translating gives CSVYNRQGETQYF.

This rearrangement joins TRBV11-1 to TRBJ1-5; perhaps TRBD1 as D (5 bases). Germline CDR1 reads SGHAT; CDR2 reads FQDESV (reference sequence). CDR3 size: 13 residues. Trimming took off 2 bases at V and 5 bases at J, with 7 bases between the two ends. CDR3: CASSLRGDQPQHF. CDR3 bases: TGTGCCAGCAGCTTACGGGGGGATCAGCCCCAGCATTTT.

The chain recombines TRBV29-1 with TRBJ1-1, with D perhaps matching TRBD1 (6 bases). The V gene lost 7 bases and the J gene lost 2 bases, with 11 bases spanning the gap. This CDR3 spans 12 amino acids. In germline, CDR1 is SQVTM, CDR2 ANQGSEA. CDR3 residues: CSATTGNTEAFF. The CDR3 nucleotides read TGCAGCGCCACGACAGGAAACACTGAAGCTTTCTTT. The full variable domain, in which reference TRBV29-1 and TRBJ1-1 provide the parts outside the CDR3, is SAVISQKPSRDICQRGTSLTIQCQVDSQVTMMFWYRQQPGQSLTLIATANQGSEATYESGFVIDKFPISRPNLTFSTLTVSNMSPEDSSIYLCSATTGNTEAFFGQGTRLTVV.

The CDR3: CASRPRTENTEAFF. For the CDR3, the DNA is TGTGCCAGCAGACCCCGGACGGAGAACACTGAAGCTTTCTTT. This chain uses TRBV6-5 with TRBJ1-1, with D hard to call. Germline lookup yields CDR1 MNHEY and CDR2 SVGAGI. V was shortened by 6 bases and J by 1 base, with 12 bases between the two germline ends. There are 14 residues in the CDR3.

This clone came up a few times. CDR3 residues: CASSYSGQGASPLHF. In DNA form, the CDR3 reads TGTGCCAGCAGTTACTCGGGACAGGGGGCTTCACCCCTCCACTTT. The chain links TRBV6-5 to TRBJ1-6; TRBD1 agrees at 12 bases. The junction had 0 bases not matched to a gene; V was cut back by 0 bases and J by 9 bases. This CDR3 contains 15 residues. Germline V gives CDR1 MNHEY, CDR2 SVGAGI.

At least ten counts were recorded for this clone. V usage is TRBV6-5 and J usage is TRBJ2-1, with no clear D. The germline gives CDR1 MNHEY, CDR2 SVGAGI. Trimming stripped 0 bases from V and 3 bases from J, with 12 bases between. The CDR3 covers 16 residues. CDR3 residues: CASSYSNPRDYNEQFF. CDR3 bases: TGTGCCAGCAGTTACTCGAACCCCCGAGACTACAATGAGCAGTTCTTC.

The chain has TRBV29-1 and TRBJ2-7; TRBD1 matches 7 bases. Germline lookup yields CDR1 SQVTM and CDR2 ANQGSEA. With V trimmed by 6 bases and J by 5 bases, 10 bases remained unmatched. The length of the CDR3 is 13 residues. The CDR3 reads CSVTPQGVHEQYF. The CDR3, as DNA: TGCAGCGTGACTCCCCAGGGGGTCCACGAGCAGTACTTC.